This TCR beta chain comes out of a study of regulatory T cells in long-lasting Graves disease. Described time point: persistent/refractory GD, antithyroid drugs over 5 years with positive TRAb. Extracted PBMC RNA gave rise to the TCR library. This clonotype showed up many times. Trimming shortened V by 9 bases and J by 5 bases, and 28 bases separated the two germline ends. The CDR3 is 17 residues long. Per germline, CDR1 SNHLY and CDR2 FYNNEI. Relying on iRepertoire HTBI primers and Arm-PCR of CDR3 regions, the team built TCR beta libraries. Each CDR3 protein gets one entry after TCRdb re-called the multiplex PCR reads with MiXCR. The sample includes roughly 490,000 distinct CDR3 sequences, 22% of them seen just once.

This chain links TRBV2 with TRBJ2-5, with D maybe TRBD1 (5 bases). The TCR was taken from a female donor with Graves disease. The material was peripheral blood mononuclear cells (PBMCs), obtained when the disease was refractory, from a patient treated with antithyroid drugs. The chain's CDR3 is CASGLRKEGPGWETQYF. The DNA for the CDR3 is TGTGCCAGTGGCCTGCGGAAGGAAGGGCCAGGGTGGGAGACCCAGTACTTC.